The 29 T cell receptor beta chains below were found in one sample sequenced in a study of a mutant IDH1 vaccine in newly diagnosed glioma. The assay was immunoSEQ multiplex PCR, and TCRdb's table has in-frame clones only and misses some. The table shows approximately 35,000 clones, with approximately 90% occurring only once. As to time point: baseline, week 1 (first vaccination visit). Treatment here: pre-vaccination baseline after standard-of-care therapy. The sequencing here drew on PBMCs, taken from a glioma patient treated with radiotherapy, temozolomide or both. These receptors were taken from a middle-aged woman with glioma.

V and J are TRBV5-1 and TRBJ2-5; D is uncertain. Germline V gene lookup returns CDR1 SGHRS and CDR2 YFSETQ. V was cut by 0 bases and J by 1 base, with 13 bases left in between. The CDR3 covers 16 residues. The CDR3 DNA reads TGCGCCAGCAGCTTGGAACGTGGTAACCTCCAAGAGACCCAGTACTTC. Encoded protein: CASSLERGNLQETQYF.

V is TRBV25-1 and J is TRBJ2-1; 9 bases fit TRBD2. The CDR3 contains 17 residues. J gave up 7 bases and V 4 bases, and 14 bases lay outside the gene matches. The V gene's germline CDR1 is MGHDK and CDR2 SYGVNS. The CDR3 DNA is TGTGCCAGCAGTGGTCTGGGCGGGGGGGCCTTTAGGAATGAGCAGTTCTTC. Its protein is CASSGLGGGAFRNEQFF. Supplemented by reference TRBV25-1 and TRBJ2-1, the full variable domain reads EADIYQTPRYLVIGTGKKITLECSQTMGHDKMYWYQQDPGMELHLIHYSYGVNSTEKGDLSSESTVSRIRTEHFPLTLESARPSHTSQYLCASSGLGGGAFRNEQFFGPGTRLTVL.

The rearrangement joins TRBV29-1 to TRBJ2-1; tentatively, D is TRBD1 (5 bases). Trimming took 3 bases from V and 5 from J, leaving 11 bases between them. Germline CDR1 SQVTM, CDR2 ANQGSEA. The length of the CDR3 is 13 residues. CDR3: CSVDRVENNEQFF. CDR3 sequence (DNA): TGCAGCGTTGACAGGGTGGAAAACAATGAGCAGTTCTTC.

In this sample, this clone turned up once. J is TRBJ2-6 and V is TRBV5-4; perhaps TRBD1 as D (5 bases). The CDR3 has 18 amino acids. Looked up from germline, CDR1 is SGHNT and CDR2 is YYREEE (reference sequence). V dropped 3 bases and J dropped 0 bases, with 16 bases sitting between them. The CDR3 sequence is CASSYDSPSSSGANVLTF. CDR3 sequence (DNA): TGTGCCAGCAGCTATGACAGTCCCAGCTCCTCTGGGGCCAACGTCCTGACTTTC.

The chain couples TRBV7-9 to TRBJ2-1; TRBD1 agrees at 7 bases. The J segment lost 5 bases and the V segment lost 5 bases, leaving 6 bases of the junction unmatched. The germline V gene encodes CDR1 SEHNR and CDR2 FQNEAQ (reference sequence). CDR3 length: 14 amino acids. CDR3 residues: CASSRSQGDNEQFF. CDR3 in DNA: TGTGCCAGCAGCCGATCTCAGGGGGACAATGAGCAGTTCTTC.

This sequence joins TRBV4-2 and TRBJ2-2; TRBD2 might be the D (7 bases). In germline, CDR1 is LGHNA, CDR2 YNFKEQ. Trimming cost V 4 bases and J 8 bases, with 26 bases left between them. The CDR3 is made up of 18 amino acids. In DNA, the CDR3 is TGTGCCAGCAGCCGAGAGGGGGGGGCCGTAGGCTCCTCTGGGGAGCTGTTTTTT. Its translation is CASSREGGAVGSSGELFF.

The rearrangement links TRBV19 to TRBJ1-1; D call uncertain. The V gene lost 3 bases and the J gene lost 3 bases, with 11 bases spanning the gap. The CDR3 is 14 amino acids. Germline CDR1 reads LNHDA; CDR2 reads SQIVND (reference sequence). In nucleotides, the CDR3 is TGTGCCAGTAGTATGGGAGGGCGAGACACTGAAGCTTTCTTT. As protein: CASSMGGRDTEAFF.

This chain uses TRBV4-1 with TRBJ2-3, with unresolved D. V lost 0 bases, J lost 4 bases, and 8 bases lay in between. The germline gives CDR1 MGHRA, CDR2 YSYEKL. The CDR3 sequence is 14 residues long. CDR3 sequence reads: CASSQEGRADTQYF. The CDR3 coding sequence is TGCGCCAGCAGCCAAGAAGGAAGAGCAGATACGCAGTATTTT.

The chain recombines TRBV6-5 with TRBJ2-7; TRBD2 aligns across 7 bases. The CDR3 loop spans 14 amino acids. Germline CDR1 and CDR2: MNHEY and SVGAGI. V was pared by 7 bases and J by 7 bases, with 13 bases of the junction left unmatched. The CDR3: CASTPRRGSGEQYF. The DNA for the CDR3 is TGTGCCAGCACCCCACGGCGGGGGTCTGGAGAGCAGTACTTC.

The rearrangement links TRBV7-9 to TRBJ2-1; D might be TRBD1 (6 bases). The CDR3 loop spans 14 amino acids. Germline CDR1 reads SEHNR; CDR2 reads FQNEAQ (reference sequence). The V and J ends lost 5 bases and 4 bases respectively, with 12 bases between them. This CDR3 reads CASSLGTFYNEQFF. The CDR3 nucleotides read TGTGCCAGCAGCCTTGGGACATTTTACAATGAGCAGTTCTTC. The full variable domain, its missing parts supplied by reference TRBV7-9 and TRBJ2-1, is DTGVSQNPRHKITKRGQNVTFRCDPISEHNRLYWYRQTLGQGPEFLTYFQNEAQLEKSRLLSDRFSAERPKGSFSTLEIQRTEQGDSAMYLCASSLGTFYNEQFFGPGTRLTVL.

The rearrangement joins TRBV10-3 to TRBJ1-2; 7 bases line up with TRBD1. With V trimmed by 0 bases and J by 4 bases, 14 bases remained unmatched. The germline CDR1 and CDR2 sequences are ENHRY and SYGVKD. CDR3 length: 18 amino acids. The CDR3 DNA is TGTGCCATCAGTGAGTCCACTCCTGGGACAGACTCTCGCTATGGCTACACCTTC. As protein: CAISESTPGTDSRYGYTF.

CDR3 sequence reads: CASSLRRGGREVGGYTF. The CDR3 DNA reads as TGTGCCAGCAGCTTACGGCGGGGGGGCAGGGAAGTTGGTGGCTACACCTTC. The chain is built from TRBV7-9 and TRBJ1-2, with a possible D match to TRBD1 (6 bases). This CDR3 contains 17 residues. With 2 bases removed from V and 7 bases from J, the gap between germline ends came to 23 bases. Looked up from germline, CDR1 is SEHNR and CDR2 is FQNEAQ (reference sequence).

The chain combines TRBV5-1 with TRBJ1-3, with a weak D call TRBD1 (5 bases). There are 15 residues in the CDR3. V was pared by 4 bases and J by 7 bases, with 18 bases between. CDR1 is SGHRS, CDR2 YFSETQ, per germline. This CDR3 is CASSSGTSDGNTIYF. The CDR3 DNA sequence: TGCGCCAGCAGCAGCGGGACCTCCGACGGGAACACCATATATTTT.

The V gene is TRBV6-5, the J gene TRBJ2-7; 9 nucleotides line up with TRBD1. The CDR3 consists of 14 residues. The V gene end was trimmed by 6 bases and the J gene end by 5 bases; junction bases not matched to a gene: 8. In germline, CDR1 is MNHEY, CDR2 SVGAGI. The CDR3 nucleotides are TGTGCCAGCAGCTTACAGGGGGCTGTAGACGAGCAGTACTTC. Translated: CASSLQGAVDEQYF.

J is TRBJ2-5 and V is TRBV5-1, with a tentative D call TRBD1 (5 bases). Trimming left V 2 bases short and J 5 bases short, with 10 bases between. Germline V gives CDR1 SGHRS, CDR2 YFSETQ. The CDR3 is made up of 13 amino acids. The DNA for the CDR3 is TGCGCCAGCAGCTTCAATTACAGGGAGACCCAGTACTTC. It is translated as CASSFNYRETQYF.

This chain links TRBV4-2 with TRBJ1-6; no firm D call. Germline CDR1 LGHNA, CDR2 YNFKEQ. This CDR3 has 13 amino acids. The V end lost 0 bases, the J end lost 7 bases, and 4 bases lay between the germline ends. CDR3 amino acids: CASSQELNSPLHF. The CDR3 DNA reads as TGTGCCAGCAGCCAAGAACTAAATTCACCCCTCCACTTT.

In DNA, the CDR3 is TGTGCTAGTGGTTTGACCGGGACAGGGGATCGCGAGCAGTACTTC. The encoded protein is CASGLTGTGDREQYF. The genes are TRBV12-5 and TRBJ2-7; 10 nucleotides line up with TRBD1. The CDR3 spans 15 residues. CDR1 is LGHNT and CDR2 is FRNRAP in the germline V gene. V lost 2 bases, J lost 6 bases, and 7 bases stayed unmatched.

The chain employs TRBV4-1 and TRBJ1-6; unclear D gene. CDR3 length: 16 residues. Germline values: CDR1 MGHRA, CDR2 YSYEKL. V lost 0 bases and J lost 6, with 12 bases in between. CDR3 residues: CASSQDPASFNSPLHF. For the CDR3, the DNA is TGCGCCAGCAGCCAAGATCCCGCCAGCTTTAATTCACCCCTCCACTTT.

This sequence joins TRBV7-9 and TRBJ1-1; perhaps TRBD1 as D (6 bases). The CDR3 loop spans 15 amino acids. CDR1 is SEHNR, CDR2 FQNEAQ, per germline (reference sequence). Trimming shortened V by 3 bases and J by 6 bases, and 17 bases separated the two germline ends. The CDR3 nucleotides read TGTGCCAGCAGCTTCGTACCCGCCCCAGGGGCTGAAGCTTTCTTT. Translated: CASSFVPAPGAEAFF.

The chain links TRBV6-5 to TRBJ1-2, with D unresolved. The CDR3 sequence is 13 residues long. V gave up 2 bases and J gave up 8 bases, with 12 bases separating them. Germline V gene data show CDR1 as MNHEY and CDR2 as SVGAGI. The CDR3 reads CASSYDGRRGYTF. The CDR3 bases are TGTGCCAGCAGTTACGACGGGAGACGGGGCTACACCTTC.

The rearrangement joins TRBV19 to TRBJ1-1, with TRBD1 as a possible D gene (5 bases). In germline, CDR1 is LNHDA, CDR2 SQIVND (reference sequence). V dropped 3 bases and J dropped 9 bases, with 14 bases sitting between them. There are 13 residues in the CDR3. The CDR3 protein is CASSIGGSAKAFF. The CDR3 region has the DNA TGTGCCAGTAGTATTGGGGGAAGTGCAAAAGCTTTCTTT.

The chain combines TRBV7-2 with TRBJ1-1; D is unclear. Trimming took off 5 bases at V and 2 bases at J, with 9 bases between the two ends. There are 13 residues in the CDR3. Germline CDR1 SGHTA, CDR2 FQGNSA. The CDR3 nucleotides read TGTGCCAGCAGCGCTGACACCAACACTGAAGCTTTCTTT. This codes for CASSADTNTEAFF. Variable domain in full (rest from reference TRBV7-2 and TRBJ1-1): GAGVSQSPSNKVTEKGKDVELRCDPISGHTALYWYRQSLGQGLEFLIYFQGNSAPDKSGLPSDRFSAERTGGSVSTLTIQRTQQEDSAVYLCASSADTNTEAFFGQGTRLTVV.

This clone was seen only once. The gene calls are TRBV30 and TRBJ1-1; D is unresolved. This CDR3 region has 15 residues. Trimming left V 3 bases short and J 0 bases short, with 14 bases between. The germline CDR1 and CDR2 sequences are GTSNPN and SVGIG (reference sequence). CDR3: CAWRAGWSMNTEAFF. CDR3 DNA sequence: TGTGCCTGGAGGGCAGGTTGGTCCATGAACACTGAAGCTTTCTTT.

The V gene is TRBV2, the J gene TRBJ1-5; 7 positions agree with TRBD1. Per germline, CDR1 SNHLY and CDR2 FYNNEI. V dropped 6 bases and J dropped 14; count of bases not matched to a gene: 16. The CDR3 spans 14 residues. The CDR3 sequence is CASRPMGTGQVKHF. Here the CDR3 DNA reads TGTGCCAGCAGACCTATGGGGACCGGACAGGTTAAGCATTTT.

The chain recombines TRBV18 with TRBJ1-1; 9 nucleotides line up with TRBD1. J gave up 7 bases and V 2 bases, and 5 bases lay outside the gene matches. The CDR3 is made up of 14 amino acids. CDR1 and CDR2 (germline): KGHSH, LQKENI. In DNA form, the CDR3 reads TGTGCCAGCTCACCAAGAGAGGGACAGGGTGAAGCTTTCTTT. The encoded protein is CASSPREGQGEAFF.

J is TRBJ2-1 and V is TRBV7-2; D unclear. This CDR3 contains 12 residues. Trimming pared 5 bases from V and 9 bases from J, leaving 11 bases between. Germline CDR1 is SGHTA and CDR2 is FQGNSA. CDR3 bases: TGTGCCAGCAGCCAAACCGTGGCTGAGCAGTTCTTC. This translates into CASSQTVAEQFF.

The genes are TRBV27 and TRBJ1-2; 8 nucleotides agree with TRBD1. This CDR3 region has 15 residues. With 1 base clipped from V and 4 bases from J, the junction kept 5 bases outside the gene matches. Germline V gives CDR1 MNHEY, CDR2 SMNVEV (reference sequence). CDR3 in DNA: TGTGCCAGCAGTTTATTCGGACAGGGTAGCTATGGCTACACCTTC. Its protein is CASSLFGQGSYGYTF.

The gene calls are TRBV4-1 and TRBJ2-1, with 8 bases identical to TRBD2. V lost 5 bases and J lost 6; bases outside the gene matches: 12. Per the germline V gene, CDR1 is MGHRA and CDR2 is YSYEKL. The CDR3 is 16 amino acids. In DNA, the CDR3 is TGCGCCAGCAGCGAGGGAGCGGGAGTATTGAGCAATGAGCAGTTCTTC. As protein: CASSEGAGVLSNEQFF.

This clone has a single count. The chain uses TRBV6-5 and TRBJ2-4; 10 positions agree with TRBD1. CDR3 length: 12 amino acids. The V gene's germline CDR1 is MNHEY and CDR2 SVGAGI. With 6 bases clipped from V and 7 bases from J, the junction kept 0 bases outside the gene matches. CDR3 nucleotides: TGTGCCAGCAGGGGACAGGGGAACATTCAGTACTTC. This translates into CASRGQGNIQYF.